The clone carrying this T cell receptor beta chain was seen at least ten times. No antigen is known for it. Hyperthyroidism was classified as stable if no ophthalmopathy occurred within 18 months of follow-up. Fresh peripheral blood (approximately 10 ml) yielded the PBMCs. Trimming took 7 bases from V and 11 from J; bases not matched to a gene: 13. This CDR3 comprises 13 residues. The data are from a study of Graves' ophthalmopathy and Graves' hyperthyroidism. Amplified TCR beta CDR3 regions were obtained using RNA transcripts as template. Second-round multiplex PCR came after a first-round RT-PCR that employed HTBI primers. MiXCR, applied by TCRdb to the multiplex PCR reads, yields one record per CDR3 protein. This table holds some 410,000 distinct CDR3 sequences, under 25% found once. Study-wide points: In blood appeared most of the expanded thyroid clonotypes whose frequency exceeded 0.001.

The specimen was peripheral blood. The chain uses TRBV12-3 or TRBV12-4 and TRBJ1-1; TRBD1 agrees at 7 bases. The receptor was derived from a woman between 18 and 30 years old with stable Graves' hyperthyroidism. The CDR3 DNA reads as TGTGCCAGCACCCCCCGACGACAGGGTAGGGCTTTCTTT. Translating gives CASTPRRQGRAFF.